A single sample gave rise to the 26 T cell receptor beta chains below, sequenced in a study of blood T cell dynamics during melanoma immunotherapy. The assay was immunoSEQ multiplex PCR, and TCRdb's table has in-frame clones only and misses some. The sample shows around 4,300 clones, around 96% of them seen only once. Regarding time point: pre-treatment baseline. The sample here was effector memory CD8+ T cells from blood, taken from a patient treated with checkpoint blockade. The source of these receptors is a human donor with melanoma.

The gene calls are TRBV5-5 and TRBJ2-3; 7 nucleotides match TRBD2. Germline V gene lookup returns CDR1 SGHKS and CDR2 YYEKEE (reference sequence). V trimming: 0 bases; J trimming: 0 bases; junction bases outside the gene matches: 7. This CDR3 has 17 amino acids. The CDR3 DNA reads as TGTGCCAGCAGCTTGGATTTTAGCGGGCTAAGCACAGATACGCAGTATTTT. Its translation is CASSLDFSGLSTDTQYF.

This chain connects TRBV7-6 to TRBJ2-3; 9 nucleotides align to TRBD1. This CDR3 is built from 15 residues. V was pared by 3 bases and J by 4 bases, with 5 bases of the junction left unmatched. Germline V gene data show CDR1 as SGHVS and CDR2 as FNYEAQ. The CDR3 here is CASSLGQGFSDTQYF. The CDR3 DNA is TGTGCCAGCAGCTTGGGACAGGGTTTTTCAGATACGCAGTATTTT.

The CDR3 coding sequence is TGTGCCAGCAGCTACGGACGGGATGAGCAGTTCTTC. This sequence encodes CASSYGRDEQFF. The rearrangement joins TRBV7-6 to TRBJ2-1, with D hard to call. The V end was cut by 4 bases, the J end by 8 bases, with 9 bases between. The V gene's germline CDR1 is SGHVS and CDR2 FNYEAQ. CDR3 length: 12 residues.

The chain links TRBV4-1 to TRBJ2-7, with TRBD2 matching over 10 bases. Germline trimming cut 1 base from V and 3 bases from J; bases unmatched to any gene: 3. The CDR3 has 15 amino acids. The germline gives CDR1 MGHRA, CDR2 YSYEKL. The CDR3 sequence: CASSQGLAGDYEQYF. The CDR3 DNA reads as TGCGCCAGCAGCCAAGGGCTAGCGGGAGACTACGAGCAGTACTTC.

The chain uses TRBV6-6 and TRBJ1-2, with a tentative D call TRBD1 (6 bases). The CDR3 contains 15 residues. Germline lookup yields CDR1 MNHNY and CDR2 SVGAGI (reference sequence). The V end was cut by 5 bases, the J end by 8 bases, with 21 bases between. Here the CDR3 DNA reads TGTGCCAGCAGTCCCACGAAGGGACAAGTAGGAGGCTACACCTTC. This translates into CASSPTKGQVGGYTF.

The chain links TRBV7-9 to TRBJ1-1, with D possibly TRBD1 on 6 matching bases. Germline CDR1 SEHNR, CDR2 FQNEAQ (reference sequence). V shed 5 bases and J shed 1 base, with 11 bases lying between them. CDR3 length: 14 amino acids. Here the CDR3 reads CASSIDRRNTEAFF. The CDR3, as DNA: TGTGCCAGCAGCATCGACAGGCGGAACACTGAAGCTTTCTTT.

The gene calls are TRBV27 and TRBJ2-7, with 9 bases identical to TRBD2. The length of the CDR3 is 15 residues. Per the germline V gene, CDR1 is MNHEY and CDR2 is SMNVEV (reference sequence). Trimming at V came to 3 bases and at J to 7 bases, leaving 10 bases not matched to a gene. The CDR3 DNA reads as TGTGCCAGCAGTTTTACTGGCGGGAGGGGTTTGGAGCAGTACTTC. Translation: CASSFTGGRGLEQYF.

This clone was observed a single time. The V call is TRBV5-1, the J call TRBJ1-1; D gene ambiguous. CDR1 is SGHRS and CDR2 is YFSETQ in the germline V gene. The CDR3 is 14 amino acids. Trimming left V 3 bases short and J 5 bases short, with 14 bases between. In DNA, the CDR3 is TGCGCCAGCAGCTGGACGCGTGGTTGGACTGAAGCTTTCTTT. Encoded protein: CASSWTRGWTEAFF. Drawing the rest from reference TRBV5-1 and TRBJ1-1, the complete variable domain is KAGVTQTPRYLIKTRGQQVTLSCSPISGHRSVSWYQQTPGQGLQFLFEYFSETQRNKGNFPGRFSGRQFSNSRSEMNVSTLELGDSALYLCASSWTRGWTEAFFGQGTRLTVV.

The V gene is TRBV27, the J gene TRBJ2-2; D is undetermined. Germline CDR1 MNHEY, CDR2 SMNVEV (reference sequence). Trimming left V 4 bases short and J 4 bases short, with 4 bases between. CDR3 length: 12 amino acids. The CDR3 DNA reads as TGTGCCAGCAGTTACACCACCGGGGAGCTGTTTTTT. Its translation: CASSYTTGELFF.

This CDR3 reads CASSSGVGQFDYTF. The CDR3 nucleotides read TGTGCCAGCAGTTCCGGGGTGGGTCAGTTCGACTACACCTTC. The chain combines TRBV7-9 with TRBJ1-2, with D hard to call. V lost 6 bases and J 10 bases, leaving 21 bases between the germline ends. The CDR3 totals 14 residues. Germline V gives CDR1 SEHNR, CDR2 FQNEAQ (reference sequence).

As DNA, the CDR3 is TGCGCCAGCAGCCAAACTGGGGGATACGAGCAGTACTTC. Amino acids: CASSQTGGYEQYF. V is TRBV4-1 and J is TRBJ2-7, with D perhaps matching TRBD1 or TRBD2 (5 bases each). In germline, CDR1 is MGHRA, CDR2 YSYEKL. The V end was cut by 2 bases, the J end by 4 bases, with 9 bases between. The CDR3 length is 13 residues.

This rearrangement joins TRBV11-2 to TRBJ1-5; TRBD1 might be the D (5 bases). The CDR3 runs to 15 residues. With 1 base removed from V and 7 bases from J, the gap between germline ends came to 14 bases. Per the germline V gene, CDR1 is SGHAT and CDR2 is FQNNGV. The CDR3 reads CASSLGGGWQQPQHF. For the CDR3, the DNA is TGTGCCAGCAGCTTAGGGGGGGGGTGGCAGCAGCCCCAGCATTTT.

This sequence joins TRBV6-5 and TRBJ1-1, with 8 positions matching TRBD1. Germline V CDR1 and CDR2: MNHEY, SVGAGI. The CDR3 has 14 residues. The J segment lost 3 bases and the V segment lost 6 bases, leaving 6 bases of the junction unmatched. CDR3 amino acids: CASRLDREDTEAFF. In DNA, the CDR3 is TGTGCCAGCAGACTGGACAGGGAGGACACTGAAGCTTTCTTT.

The gene calls are TRBV6-5 and TRBJ2-6; no clear D gene. There are 15 residues in the CDR3. V shed 7 bases and J shed 2 bases, with 12 bases lying between them. Germline loops: CDR1 MNHEY, CDR2 SVGAGI. This CDR3 reads CASTARAPGANVLTF. CDR3 DNA sequence: TGTGCCAGCACCGCCCGGGCCCCTGGGGCCAACGTCCTGACTTTC.

V gene TRBV5-4 combines with J gene TRBJ2-3; no reliable D call. This CDR3 has 12 residues. Trimming removed 7 bases from V and 0 bases from J, with 6 bases in between. Germline V gene lookup returns CDR1 SGHNT and CDR2 YYREEE (reference sequence). The CDR3 DNA reads as TGTGCCAGCGGGCCCAGCACAGATACGCAGTATTTT. It specifies CASGPSTDTQYF. The full variable domain, its missing parts supplied by reference TRBV5-4 and TRBJ2-3, is ETGVTQSPTHLIKTRGQQVTLRCSSQSGHNTVSWYQQALGQGPQFIFQYYREEENGRGNFPPRFSGLQFPNYSSELNVNALELDDSALYLCASGPSTDTQYFGPGTRLTVL.

The chain couples TRBV4-2 to TRBJ2-7, with 8 bases aligning to TRBD2. Germline values: CDR1 LGHNA, CDR2 YNFKEQ. The V segment lost 0 bases and the J segment 4 bases; nucleotides outside the gene matches: 14. The CDR3 runs 18 residues. The CDR3 here is CASSQDLPWREVRYEQYF. CDR3 DNA: TGTGCCAGCAGCCAAGACCTACCTTGGCGGGAGGTCCGATACGAGCAGTACTTC.

This chain links TRBV9 with TRBJ2-5; D is ambiguous. Germline CDR1 and CDR2: SGDLS and YYNGEE. The V and J ends lost 4 bases and 3 bases respectively, with 10 bases between them. The CDR3 sequence is 13 residues long. The CDR3 nucleotides are TGTGCCAGCAGCACCAACAACGAAGAGACCCAGTACTTC. It translates to CASSTNNEETQYF.

This chain links TRBV14 with TRBJ2-1, with D maybe TRBD1 (5 bases). Trimming took 2 bases from V and 10 from J, leaving 9 bases between them. This CDR3 region has 12 residues. Per germline, CDR1 SGHDN and CDR2 FVKESK. In nucleotides, the CDR3 is TGTGCCAGCAGCCAACCTTACAGGGAGCAGTTCTTC. Translation: CASSQPYREQFF.

The chain combines TRBV19 with TRBJ1-5; unclear D gene. With 5 bases removed from V and 3 bases from J, the gap between germline ends came to 17 bases. CDR1 and CDR2 (germline): LNHDA, SQIVND (reference sequence). This CDR3 region has 16 residues. The CDR3 protein is CASSDHSGSYNQPQHF. CDR3 bases: TGTGCCAGTAGTGACCACTCGGGCTCCTACAATCAGCCCCAGCATTTT.

The chain joins TRBV28 to TRBJ2-3, with D perhaps TRBD2 (5 bases). Between the trimmed V and J ends, which lost 2 bases and 3 bases, there was a span of 18 bases. CDR1 MDHEN and CDR2 SYDVKM come from the germline V gene. The CDR3 loop spans 17 amino acids. The CDR3 loop is CASSLTPTGIGTDTQYF. The CDR3, as DNA: TGTGCCAGCAGTTTAACCCCGACGGGGATTGGTACAGATACGCAGTATTTT.

The rearrangement uses TRBV28 and TRBJ1-5; D possibly corresponds to TRBD1 (5 bases). This CDR3 has 12 amino acids. Deletions cut 5 bases from V and 14 bases from J, with 16 bases between. CDR1 and CDR2 (germline): MDHEN, SYDVKM. This CDR3 is CASSPGTALEHF. CDR3 in DNA: TGTGCCAGCAGTCCCGGGACCGCTTTAGAGCATTTT.

This clone occurred once. In DNA form, the CDR3 reads TGTGCCAGCAGCGTAGAACCTAGCGGGATCGAGCAGTACTTC. Its translation is CASSVEPSGIEQYF. The genes are TRBV9 and TRBJ2-7; 9 positions match TRBD2. Germline CDR1 reads SGDLS; CDR2 reads YYNGEE. CDR3 size: 14 residues. The V gene end was trimmed by 0 bases and the J gene end by 6 bases; junction bases not matched to a gene: 4.

V usage is TRBV13 and J usage is TRBJ2-7; TRBD2 matches 10 bases. The length of the CDR3 is 14 residues. The V and J ends lost 3 bases and 4 bases, in that order; junction bases with no gene match: 3. The germline V gene encodes CDR1 PRHDT and CDR2 FYEKMQ (reference sequence). This chain's CDR3 is CASSFLAGEYEQYF. The CDR3, as DNA: TGTGCCAGCAGCTTCCTAGCGGGAGAGTACGAGCAGTACTTC.

The gene calls are TRBV19 and TRBJ1-5; TRBD1 might be the D (5 bases). Trimming took 4 bases from V and 0 from J, leaving 13 bases between them. Germline CDR1 and CDR2: LNHDA and SQIVND (reference sequence). The CDR3 spans 16 residues. The CDR3 here is CASSTLRDGSNQPQHF. In DNA, the CDR3 is TGTGCCAGTAGTACTCTCCGGGACGGTAGCAATCAGCCCCAGCATTTT.

The chain couples TRBV15 to TRBJ1-3; no reliable D call. Looked up from germline, CDR1 is LNHNV and CDR2 is YYDKDF (reference sequence). With 4 bases removed from V and 4 bases from J, the gap between germline ends came to 11 bases. The CDR3 extends over 14 amino acids. The CDR3 region has the DNA TGTGCCACCAGCAAGACAAAATTGGGAAACACCATATATTTT. It specifies CATSKTKLGNTIYF.

The chain is built from TRBV6-6 and TRBJ2-1, with D possibly matching TRBD2 (5 bases). The CDR3 is made up of 13 amino acids. V lost 1 base and J lost 9, with 10 bases in between. Germline V lookup: CDR1 MNHNY, CDR2 SVGAGI (reference sequence). The chain's CDR3 is CASSYFPGGEQFF. CDR3 DNA: TGTGCCAGCAGTTACTTCCCTGGAGGTGAGCAGTTCTTC.